A selection of T cell receptor beta chains follows, all from one sample in a study of cytomegalovirus exposure and HLA in healthy donors. Here immunoSEQ multiplex PCR was the method, and the copy in TCRdb shows in-frame clones only, minus some. This table holds 73,000 or so clones, 85% to 95% found once. Sequenced input: PBMCs. All receptors derive from a woman younger than 30 in good health and CMV-seropositive. Both conserved end residues are part of each CDR3. A D gene is named only where the DNA matches it firmly. Clone size is given for some rows only: seen once, a few or many times, or a class if the clone is expanded.

abundance	j_gene	v_gene	d_gene	CDR3nt	CDR3aa
-	TRBJ1-4	TRBV28	TRBD1	TGTGCCAGCAGTGGCACCACAGGGGGCTATGAAAAACTGTTTTTT	CASSGTTGGYEKLFF
-	TRBJ1-6	TRBV28	-	TGTGCCAGCAGTCCTCCGGGACTTCAGAAAGGTTCGCCCCTCCACTTT	CASSPPGLQKGSPLHF
-	TRBJ2-2	TRBV13	TRBD1	TGTGCCAGCAGCTTTGGGACAGGGCCCGCCGGGGAGCTGTTTTTT	CASSFGTGPAGELFF
few	TRBJ2-7	TRBV5-1	-	TGCGCCAGCAGCTTGACAGGGTCAAACGAGCAGTACTTC	CASSLTGSNEQYF
once	TRBJ2-3	TRBV4-2	-	TGTGCCAGCAGCCAAACCGGGACACAGTATAGCACAGATACGCAGTATTTT	CASSQTGTQYSTDTQYF
-	TRBJ2-1	TRBV18	TRBD1	TGTGCCAGCTCACCGCGGGACAGGCCTTACAATGAGCAGTTCTTC	CASSPRDRPYNEQFF
-	TRBJ2-3	TRBV19	TRBD2	TGTGCCAGTAGTCTCAACGGACTAGCGGGGGGTGTAGATACGCAGTATTTT	CASSLNGLAGGVDTQYF
-	TRBJ2-5	TRBV4-3	TRBD1	TGCGCCAGCAGCCCAAACAGGGGGAGAGAGACCCAGTACTTC	CASSPNRGRETQYF
once	TRBJ1-6	TRBV6-5	-	TGTGCCACCGGGGTCCGGGATTCACCCCTCCACTTT	CATGVRDSPLHF
-	TRBJ1-2	TRBV4-3	-	TGCGCCAGCAGCCAACGACAGGAACCTAACTATGGCTACACCTTC	CASSQRQEPNYGYTF
-	TRBJ2-5	TRBV7-9	TRBD1	TGTGCCAGCACGCCTACAGGGGACCCGGGGGAGACCCAGTACTTC	CASTPTGDPGETQYF
-	TRBJ1-6	TRBV19	-	TGTGCCAGTAGTATGCGAGGGTTCGAGAATTCACCCCTCCACTTT	CASSMRGFENSPLHF
-	TRBJ2-1	TRBV5-4	TRBD2	TGTGCCAGCAGCACGCGGGGGGTGCAGTTCTTC	CASSTRGVQFF
once	TRBJ1-5	TRBV19	-	TGTGCCAGTAGTATAGACCCGAGGCAGCCCCAGCATTTT	CASSIDPRQPQHF
-	TRBJ2-1	TRBV7-3	-	TGTGCCAGCAGCTTAGGACCACCTCAGGGGACCTTTCAATCCTACAATGAGCAGTTCTTC	CASSLGPPQGTFQSYNEQFF
-	TRBJ2-7	TRBV29-1	TRBD1	TGCAGCGTTGATATTAGGAGGGAGACAGGGGTCTACGAGCAGTACTTC	CSVDIRRETGVYEQYF
-	TRBJ2-7	TRBV30	TRBD2	TGTGCCTGTGAGGGACTAGCGGGTTATTACGAGCAGTACTTC	CACEGLAGYYEQYF
-	TRBJ1-2	TRBV19	-	TGTGCCAGTAGTATAGGGGACACCATTAACTATGGCTACACCTTC	CASSIGDTINYGYTF
-	TRBJ1-5	TRBV6-5	-	TGTGCCAGCAGTTTGAGGGGGAACAATCAGCCCCAGCATTTT	CASSLRGNNQPQHF
-	TRBJ2-2	TRBV6-5	TRBD1	TGTGCCAGCAGTTACGACAGGGTGGGCACCGGGGAGCTGTTTTTT	CASSYDRVGTGELFF
-	TRBJ1-2	TRBV7-8	-	TGTGCCAGCAGCTTAGGGTTGGGGAGTCGGAACTATGGCTACACCTTC	CASSLGLGSRNYGYTF
-	TRBJ1-1	TRBV6-1	-	TGTGCCAGCAAGATACAGGAAAACACTGAAGCTTTCTTT	CASKIQENTEAFF
-	TRBJ2-1	TRBV7-9	TRBD2	TGTGCCAGCAGCACCGGACTAGCGGCCTCCTACAATGAGCAGTTCTTC	CASSTGLAASYNEQFF
once	TRBJ1-4	TRBV5-1	-	TGCGCCAGCAGCCTGGTTGTGGCGGCCCGTGGGGAAAAACTGTTTTTT	CASSLVVAARGEKLFF
-	TRBJ2-7	TRBV11-3	TRBD2	TGTGCCAGCAGCTCGGGACTAGCGGGAGTCTACGAGCAGTACTTC	CASSSGLAGVYEQYF
-	TRBJ1-2	TRBV6-4	-	TGTGCCAGCAGTGACTCGGGGCGCGGCCCTAACTATGGCTACACCTTC	CASSDSGRGPNYGYTF
-	TRBJ2-2	TRBV28	-	TGTGCCAGCAGCCGGGACTCTAGCTCCGGGGAGCTGTTTTTT	CASSRDSSSGELFF
-	TRBJ2-1	TRBV28	TRBD2	TGTGCCAGCAGTTTCCTTCGTAGCGGGCTGTTCTTC	CASSFLRSGLFF
-	TRBJ2-1	TRBV11-2	TRBD2	TGTGCCAGCAGCTCCATAGCGGGAATTAGTTTCGATGAGCAGTTCTTC	CASSSIAGISFDEQFF
-	TRBJ1-1	TRBV28	TRBD1	TGTGCCAGCAGTGCCCAACAGGGGGCGGCGTTCTATGCTTTCTTT	CASSAQQGAAFYAFF
-	TRBJ1-5	TRBV6-6	-	TGTGCCAGCAGTTACCAAGGAGATAATCAGCCCCAGCATTTT	CASSYQGDNQPQHF
few	TRBJ2-6	TRBV27	-	TGTGCCAGCGCTAACTTGAGGAGCTCTGGGGCCAACGTCCTGACTTTC	CASANLRSSGANVLTF
-	TRBJ1-1	TRBV15	-	TGTGCCACCAGCACCCCTAGCGGGGGCCTCAACATGAACACTGAAGCTTTCTTT	CATSTPSGGLNMNTEAFF
-	TRBJ1-1	TRBV5-1	-	TGCGCCAGCAGCTTGAGTCCAGGGGCCGGGAACACTGAAGCTTTCTTT	CASSLSPGAGNTEAFF
-	TRBJ2-7	TRBV6-6	TRBD1	TGTGCCAGCAGTTACGCAGGGACAGGGAGCGAGCAGTACTTC	CASSYAGTGSEQYF
-	TRBJ2-2	TRBV4-1	TRBD2	TGCGCCAGCAGCCAACACGACGGGACTAGCACCGGGGAGCTGTTTTTT	CASSQHDGTSTGELFF
-	TRBJ1-1	TRBV27	TRBD1	TGTGCCAGCAGCAGACAGGGGCCAAACAAGAACACTGAAGCTTTCTTT	CASSRQGPNKNTEAFF
-	TRBJ2-5	TRBV18	-	TGTGCCAGCTCACCCTTCCAGGGCCCCGAGACCCAGTACTTC	CASSPFQGPETQYF
-	TRBJ1-4	TRBV4-2	TRBD1	TGTGCCAGCAGCACGGGACAGAATATTGAAAAACTGTTTTTT	CASSTGQNIEKLFF
-	TRBJ1-1	TRBV5-1	-	TGCGCCAGCAGCAGGACAGTAGGGGACACTGAAGCTTTCTTT	CASSRTVGDTEAFF
once	TRBJ2-1	TRBV6-1	TRBD2	TGTGCCAGCAGTGAAACAATGATAGCGGGAGGGGAAGGGGATGAGCAGTTCTTC	CASSETMIAGGEGDEQFF
-	TRBJ2-7	TRBV9	TRBD1	TGTGCCAGCAGCGTAGGACAGGGCTTTACCTACGAGCAGTACTTC	CASSVGQGFTYEQYF
-	TRBJ1-2	TRBV10-3	TRBD1	TGTGCCATCAGTGAAGAGGGACAGGGAGGCTACACCTTC	CAISEEGQGGYTF
-	TRBJ2-7	TRBV28	-	TGTGCCAGCAGGGACCGACAAACAGGGAACTACGAGCAGTACTTC	CASRDRQTGNYEQYF
-	TRBJ2-5	TRBV11-2	-	TGTGCCAGCAGCTCAGCCCCTGGGCGACCCCAAGAGACCCAGTACTTC	CASSSAPGRPQETQYF
-	TRBJ1-2	TRBV28	TRBD1	TGTGCCAGCAGCGGAGGGCAGGGGGTTTTCAACTATGGCTACACCTTC	CASSGGQGVFNYGYTF
-	TRBJ1-2	TRBV19	-	TGTGCCAGTAGTATAGATATAAGGAGGAAAAACTATGGCTACACCTTC	CASSIDIRRKNYGYTF
-	TRBJ1-5	TRBV2	TRBD1	TGTGCCAGCAGCAGGGACAGCTCGTTCAATCAGCCCCAGCATTTT	CASSRDSSFNQPQHF
-	TRBJ1-6	TRBV7-9	-	TGTGCCAGCAGCTCCGTACCATTTCAGGGAAATAATTCACCCCTCCACTTT	CASSSVPFQGNNSPLHF
-	TRBJ2-1	TRBV9	TRBD2	TGTGCCAGCAGCGTAGCCACCCGAGGAGGGACTAGCGGGGGCCACTCCTACAATGAGCAGTTCTTC	CASSVATRGGTSGGHSYNEQFF
-	TRBJ2-1	TRBV2	TRBD2	TGTGCCAGCAATATACTAGCGGGCAGCTCCTACAATGAGCAGTTCTTC	CASNILAGSSYNEQFF
-	TRBJ2-5	TRBV4-1	-	TGCGCCAGCAGCCAAGTCGCTAGCCAAGAGACCCAGTACTTC	CASSQVASQETQYF